These 22 T cell receptor beta chains originate from one sample sequenced in a study of molecular identifiers for immune sequencing clone quantification. TCRdb reanalysed the PCR reads using MiXCR and keeps one entry per CDR3 protein. The sample records hundreds of thousands of distinct CDR3 sequences, around 25% being singletons. Sequenced: naive CD8+ T cells from blood, with Jurkat cell RNA spiked in. Subset meaning: FACS-sorted CD8+CD4-CCR7+CD45RA+ naive T cells. Receptors were obtained from a human donor in good health. Some libraries in this study had Jurkat cell RNA spiked in.

The genes are TRBV4-3 and TRBJ1-1, with a tentative D call TRBD1 (6 bases). CDR1 and CDR2 from the germline V gene are LGHNA and YSLEER. This CDR3 has 15 amino acids. V was cut by 0 bases and J by 4 bases, with 12 bases left in between. The DNA for the CDR3 is TGCGCCAGCAGCCAAGAGTTGGACAGAGTCACTGAAGCTTTCTTT. It yields the protein CASSQELDRVTEAFF.

This clonotype was seen at least ten times. The gene calls are TRBV29-1 and TRBJ1-2; no clear D. Germline CDR1 and CDR2: SQVTM and ANQGSEA. Trimming cost V 2 bases and J 7 bases, with 14 bases left between them. The CDR3 length is 13 residues. The CDR3, as DNA: TGCAGCGTTGAACCACACGGTCTTTTTGGCTACACCTTC. It yields the protein CSVEPHGLFGYTF.

On this clonotype: Just one base apart from a much larger clone, this may be a read error. The CDR3 nucleotides read TGTGCCAGCTTGGGATCTGCCTACGAGCAGTACTTC. Translating gives CASLGSAYEQYF. This chain uses TRBV6-2 or TRBV6-3 with TRBJ2-7; D remains ambiguous. The CDR3 contains 12 residues. Germline lookup yields CDR1 MNHEY and CDR2 SVGEGT. Trimming pared 8 bases from V and 2 bases from J, leaving 10 bases between.

Note on this clonotype: This could be a read error, since a much larger clone is one nucleotide away. The chain uses TRBV13 and TRBJ2-7; weak D call: TRBD1 (6 bases). CDR3 size: 13 residues. Germline V gene sequence: CDR1 PRHDT, CDR2 FYEKMQ (reference sequence). V was trimmed by 4 bases and J by 9 bases, leaving 16 bases between them. CDR3 nucleotide sequence: TGTGCCAGCAGCTCCGGGACAATGGTAAGGCAGTACTTC. It specifies CASSSGTMVRQYF.

This clonotype was seen repeatedly, ten times or more. V and J are TRBV7-9 and TRBJ2-3; possibly TRBD1 for D (6 bases). Deletions cut 8 bases from V and 1 base from J, with 10 bases between. The CDR3 sequence is 13 residues long. Germline CDR1 and CDR2: SEHNR and FQNEAQ (reference sequence). CDR3 DNA sequence: TGTGCCAGCGAGGACAGCCGCACAGATACGCAGTATTTT. Its protein is CASEDSRTDTQYF.

Many counts were recorded for this clonotype. The rearrangement joins TRBV7-9 to TRBJ2-7; 9 bases match TRBD2. The CDR3 spans 17 residues. The germline CDR1 and CDR2 sequences are SEHNR and FQNEAQ (reference sequence). Losses at the gene ends were 4 bases for V and 3 bases for J; bases not matched to a gene: 13. The CDR3 nucleotides read TGTGCCAGCAGCTCAACGAGCGTGGCTAGCGGGATCTACGAGCAGTACTTC. Residues: CASSSTSVASGIYEQYF.

In its sample, this clonotype was seen many times. V and J are TRBV6-5 and TRBJ2-7; 10 bases line up with TRBD1. V lost 5 bases, J lost 6 bases, and 16 bases stayed unmatched. Germline V CDR1 and CDR2: MNHEY, SVGAGI. This CDR3 is 17 amino acids long. CDR3 sequence (DNA): TGTGCCAGCAGTGACGCACCACCGGGACAGGGGTACACCGAGCAGTACTTC. It yields the protein CASSDAPPGQGYTEQYF.

This clonotype was found many times. The V and J genes are TRBV4-1 and TRBJ1-1; TRBD1 is a possible D gene (6 bases). Per germline, CDR1 MGHRA and CDR2 YSYEKL. V shed 0 bases and J shed 0 bases, with 14 bases lying between them. The CDR3 extends over 17 amino acids. The CDR3 nucleotides read TGCGCCAGCAGCCAAGAAGCGGGGGCCAGTATGAACACTGAAGCTTTCTTT. Translated: CASSQEAGASMNTEAFF.

With regard to this clonotype: The junction and the germline gene differ at one end; a read error may be behind it. V and J are TRBV6-5 and TRBJ2-7; possibly TRBD1 or TRBD2 for D (6 bases each). The CDR3 is made up of 14 amino acids. Per the germline V gene, CDR1 is MNHEY and CDR2 is SVGAGI. The DNA of the CDR3 is TGTGCCAGCAGTTACGGGGGGCGCGGCTACGAGCATTACTTC. Translation gives CASSYGGRGYEHYF.

On this clonotype itself: One base away lies a much larger clone, so this may be a sequencing read error. The gene calls are TRBV4-3 and TRBJ1-1; D perhaps matches TRBD1 (5 bases). The length of the CDR3 is 15 residues. Per the germline V gene, CDR1 is LGHNA and CDR2 is YSLEER. Trimming stripped 4 bases from V and 4 bases from J, with 16 bases between. DNA of the CDR3: TGCGCCAGCAGCCCACCGGGACGGGGAGGCACTGAAGCTTTCTTT. Amino acids: CASSPPGRGGTEAFF.

Only a few counts were recorded for this clonotype. The rearrangement joins TRBV4-3 to TRBJ2-1, with 8 bases identical to TRBD2. The germline V gene encodes CDR1 LGHNA and CDR2 YSLEER. The CDR3 covers 17 residues. Trimming took 0 bases from V and 4 from J; bases not matched to a gene: 8. DNA of the CDR3: TGCGCCAGCAGCCAAGAAGCCGATAGCGGGGCTTACAATGAGCAGTTCTTC. Protein: CASSQEADSGAYNEQFF.

Of note for this clonotype: One base away lies a much larger clone, so this may be a sequencing read error. V and J are TRBV15 and TRBJ2-3; no clear D gene. Trimming removed 4 bases at V and 4 bases at J, with 12 bases between. Germline V lookup: CDR1 LNHNV, CDR2 YYDKDF (reference sequence). The CDR3 contains 14 residues. The DNA of the CDR3 is TGTGCCACCAGCAAGCTTTCGTCCGCAGATACGCAGTATTTT. Its translation: CATSKLSSADTQYF. Full variable domain (rest looked up from reference TRBV15 and TRBJ2-3): DAMVIQNPRYQVTQFGKPVTLSCSQTLNHNVMYWYQQKSSQAPKLLFHYYDKDFNNEADTPDNFQSRRPNTSFCFLDIRSPGLGDTAMYLCATSKLSSADTQYFGPGTRLTVL.

This clonotype showed up many times. The rearrangement links TRBV5-4 to TRBJ2-5; either TRBD1 or TRBD2 may fit D (6 bases each). V was pared by 2 bases and J by 3 bases, with 11 bases between. The CDR3 length is 14 residues. The germline V gene has CDR1 SGHNT and CDR2 YYREEE (reference sequence). The CDR3 loop is CASSLGGLEETQYF. CDR3 nucleotides: TGTGCCAGCAGCTTAGGGGGACTCGAAGAGACCCAGTACTTC. Drawing the rest from reference TRBV5-4 and TRBJ2-5, the complete variable domain is ETGVTQSPTHLIKTRGQQVTLRCSSQSGHNTVSWYQQALGQGPQFIFQYYREEENGRGNFPPRFSGLQFPNYSSELNVNALELDDSALYLCASSLGGLEETQYFGPGTRLLVL.

A remark on this clonotype: The CDR3 ends on some other residue instead of the conserved phenylalanine or tryptophan, so this is likely a read error. The rearrangement links TRBV2 to TRBJ2-1, with 10 bases that match TRBD1. The germline V gene encodes CDR1 SNHLY and CDR2 FYNNEI. Trimming at V came to 3 bases and at J to 9 bases, leaving 8 bases not matched to a gene. This CDR3 has 15 amino acids. This CDR3 is CASSEEGTGVGEQFL. The CDR3, as DNA: TGTGCCAGCAGTGAGGAGGGGACAGGGGTTGGTGAGCAGTTCCTC.

This clonotype was counted many times. The rearrangement uses TRBV7-2 and TRBJ2-1, with 9 bases lining up with TRBD1. The trim removed 4 bases at V and 6 bases at J, leaving 7 bases unmatched. Germline loops: CDR1 SGHTA, CDR2 FQGNSA. This CDR3 has 15 residues. The CDR3 sequence: CASSSTGTGFNEQFF. The CDR3 region has the DNA TGTGCCAGCAGCTCGACCGGGACAGGGTTCAATGAGCAGTTCTTC.

Only a few counts were recorded for this clonotype. V and J are TRBV30 and TRBJ2-7; 11 positions match TRBD1. With V trimmed by 3 bases and J by 2 bases, 6 bases remained unmatched. The CDR3 runs 15 residues. Germline CDR1 and CDR2: GTSNPN and SVGIG (reference sequence). The CDR3 sequence is CAWSPLGQGAYEQYF. CDR3 in DNA: TGTGCCTGGAGCCCCTTGGGACAGGGGGCCTACGAGCAGTACTTC.

The sample holds many counts of this clonotype. This chain uses TRBV7-9 with TRBJ1-5; 8 bases are shared with TRBD1. V trimming: 6 bases; J trimming: 3 bases; junction bases outside the gene matches: 7. The germline V gene encodes CDR1 SEHNR and CDR2 FQNEAQ (reference sequence). The CDR3 extends over 15 amino acids. CDR3 amino acids: CASSPGQVNNQPQHF. The CDR3 DNA follows: TGTGCCAGCAGTCCGGGACAGGTAAACAATCAGCCCCAGCATTTT.

The table lists this clonotype with a few counts. At one end the junction does not follow the germline gene, possibly because of a read error. This sequence joins TRBV7-3 and TRBJ2-1; D is possibly TRBD2 (6 bases). The CDR3 sequence is 15 residues long. Germline V lookup: CDR1 SGHTA, CDR2 FQGTGA. The CDR3: CASSPGDRPYNERFF. Written as DNA, the CDR3 is TGTGCCAGCAGCCCGGGGGATAGGCCCTACAATGAGCGGTTCTTC.

The sample holds many counts of this clonotype. CDR3 region: CAWSEGQSSYNEQFF. The CDR3 region has the DNA TGTGCCTGGAGTGAAGGACAGAGCTCCTACAATGAGCAGTTCTTC. This rearrangement joins TRBV30 to TRBJ2-1; TRBD1 is a possible D gene (6 bases). Trimming stripped 1 base from V and 0 bases from J, with 10 bases between. From germline, CDR1 is GTSNPN and CDR2 SVGIG (reference sequence). The CDR3 length is 15 residues.

In the case of this clonotype: This likely comes from a read error, as the CDR3 has no conserved phenylalanine or tryptophan at its end. The genes are TRBV6-2 or TRBV6-3 and TRBJ2-3; D unclear. The CDR3 runs to 17 residues. V shed 6 bases and J shed 0 bases, with 19 bases lying between them. Per the germline V gene, CDR1 is MNHEY and CDR2 is SVGEGT. The CDR3 reads CASSPPHKAYSTDTQYS. The CDR3 DNA is TGTGCCAGCAGCCCCCCCCACAAGGCCTACAGCACAGATACGCAGTATTCT.

A few counts support this clonotype. The rearrangement uses TRBV6-2 or TRBV6-3 and TRBJ2-1; perhaps TRBD2 as D (5 bases). The CDR3 covers 13 residues. The V end was cut by 6 bases, the J end by 8 bases, with 14 bases between. Looked up from germline, CDR1 is MNHEY and CDR2 is SVGEGT. CDR3 region: CASSHPTRDEQFF. Written as DNA, the CDR3 is TGTGCCAGCAGCCACCCAACTAGAGATGAGCAGTTCTTC.

The CDR3 sequence is CASTSAVGPYEQYF. The CDR3 coding sequence is TGTGCCAGCACTTCTGCCGTGGGTCCCTACGAGCAGTACTTC. The rearrangement joins TRBV7-9 to TRBJ2-7; no reliable D call. The CDR3 sequence is 14 residues long. The germline V gene has CDR1 SEHNR and CDR2 FQNEAQ (reference sequence). With 7 bases removed from V and 2 bases from J, the gap between germline ends came to 15 bases. The whole variable domain, remainder taken from reference TRBV7-9 and TRBJ2-7, is DTGVSQNPRHKITKRGQNVTFRCDPISEHNRLYWYRQTLGQGPEFLTYFQNEAQLEKSRLLSDRFSAERPKGSFSTLEIQRTEQGDSAMYLCASTSAVGPYEQYFGPGTRLTVT.